Following are 5 T cell receptor beta chains from one sample sequenced in a study of blood T cell repertoires in COVID-19 (dated by TCRdb to about 2020). The library was produced with the immunoSEQ multiplex PCR assay. The clones in this table, taken by TCRdb from immuneACCESS, are in-frame only. Not every clone is retained; where verified, under half of the shortfall comes from an unresolved V gene, and the cause of the rest is unknown. The sample table holds 160,000 or so clones, of which approximately 90% were seen once. Roughly 14% of the sample goes to the ten largest clones. The specimen was peripheral blood. These receptors all come from a woman between 40 and 55 years old with acute or convalescent COVID-19.

In this sample, this clone turned up once. V gene TRBV9 combines with J gene TRBJ2-7; possibly TRBD2 for D (5 bases). V gave up 0 bases and J gave up 2 bases, with 12 bases separating them. This CDR3 comprises 15 residues. Germline lookup yields CDR1 SGDLS and CDR2 YYNGEE. As DNA, the CDR3 is TGTGCCAGCAGCGTAGGGCAAGCGGAGACCTACGAGCAGTACTTC. It codes for CASSVGQAETYEQYF.

This chain joins TRBV5-1 and TRBJ1-1, with D perhaps matching TRBD1 (5 bases). There are 14 residues in the CDR3. Trimming shortened V by 4 bases and J by 3 bases, and 13 bases separated the two germline ends. CDR1 and CDR2 from the germline V gene are SGHRS and YFSETQ. CDR3 DNA sequence: TGCGCCAGCAGCCACTCCGGACACGACACTGAAGCTTTCTTT. Amino acids: CASSHSGHDTEAFF.

The chain has TRBV19 and TRBJ1-4; perhaps TRBD1 as D (6 bases). Germline V gene lookup returns CDR1 LNHDA and CDR2 SQIVND (reference sequence). The CDR3 has 15 residues. V shed 7 bases and J shed 5 bases, with 17 bases lying between them. CDR3 sequence reads: CASTRWTAGNEKLFF. CDR3 coding DNA: TGTGCCAGTACCAGATGGACAGCGGGGAATGAAAAACTGTTTTTT.

The gene calls are TRBV28 and TRBJ1-1; TRBD1 might be the D (6 bases). In germline, CDR1 is MDHEN, CDR2 SYDVKM. Trimming removed 8 bases from V and 1 base from J, with 11 bases in between. The CDR3 extends over 13 amino acids. The CDR3 spells CASGTDRNTEAFF. In DNA form, the CDR3 reads TGTGCCAGCGGAACGGACAGGAACACTGAAGCTTTCTTT.

J is TRBJ2-2 and V is TRBV6-5; TRBD1 aligns across 10 bases. The CDR3 runs to 14 residues. Trimming took 9 bases from V and 4 from J; bases not matched to a gene: 5. The V gene's germline CDR1 is MNHEY and CDR2 SVGAGI. CDR3 in amino acids: CASRQGAVTGELFF. The CDR3 nucleotides are TGTGCCAGTCGACAGGGGGCCGTCACCGGGGAGCTGTTTTTT.